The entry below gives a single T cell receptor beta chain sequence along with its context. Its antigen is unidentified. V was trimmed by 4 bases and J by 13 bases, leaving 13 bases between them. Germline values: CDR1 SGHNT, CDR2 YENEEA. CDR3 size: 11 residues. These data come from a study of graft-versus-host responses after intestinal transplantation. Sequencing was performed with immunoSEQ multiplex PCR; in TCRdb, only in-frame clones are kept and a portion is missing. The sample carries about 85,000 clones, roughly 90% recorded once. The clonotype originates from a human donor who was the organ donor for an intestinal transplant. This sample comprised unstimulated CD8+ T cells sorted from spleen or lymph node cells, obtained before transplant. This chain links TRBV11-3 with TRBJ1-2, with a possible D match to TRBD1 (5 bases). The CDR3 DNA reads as TGTGCCAGCAGCTCAGGGCCCAGTTGCACCTTC. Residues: CASSSGPSCTF.